This passage covers 31 T cell receptor beta chains from one sample sequenced in a study of blood T cells in healthy people across ages. Primers used in a second PCR of about 6 to 11 cycles were a sample-barcoded 5' primer and a J-beta primer mix. TCRdb re-called the 5' RACE reads through MiXCR, storing one row per CDR3 protein. In the table there are more than 750,000 distinct CDR3 sequences, approximately 32% of which are singletons. In addition, the sample was reused for a study of T cells of mothers and their children.

The sequenced material came from blood. These TCRs come from a woman in her thirties or forties in good health.

Comments on this clonotype: The junction and the germline gene differ at one end; a read error may be behind it. V usage is TRBV20-1 and J usage is TRBJ1-1; D is uncertain. This CDR3 has 15 amino acids. The V gene's germline CDR1 is DFQATT and CDR2 SNEGSKA (reference sequence). DNA for the CDR3: TGCAGTGCTAGAGACCCTACAGAAATGAACACTGAAACTTTCTTT. It translates to CSARDPTEMNTETFF.

The V and J genes are TRBV4-1 and TRBJ1-1; the D is unclear. There are 17 residues in the CDR3. V was trimmed by 4 bases and J by 3 bases, leaving 21 bases between them. Germline V gives CDR1 MGHRA, CDR2 YSYEKL. CDR3 loop: CASSPKSASAGHTEAFF. As DNA, the CDR3 is TGCGCCAGCAGCCCGAAGTCGGCCTCCGCTGGACACACTGAAGCTTTCTTT.

The J gene is TRBJ1-2, the V gene TRBV5-1; D is possibly TRBD1 (6 bases). From germline, CDR1 is SGHRS and CDR2 YFSETQ. V shed 3 bases and J shed 1 base, with 19 bases lying between them. CDR3 length: 17 amino acids. CDR3 protein: CASSSNSQGHLNYGYTF. The CDR3 region has the DNA TGCGCCAGCAGCTCGAATTCCCAGGGACACCTTAACTATGGCTACACCTTC.

This clonotype was recorded a few times. V gene TRBV11-1 combines with J gene TRBJ2-7; 9 bases agree with TRBD1. With V trimmed by 6 bases and J by 6 bases, 0 bases remained unmatched. The CDR3 spans 11 residues. From germline, CDR1 is SGHAT and CDR2 FQDESV (reference sequence). CDR3 sequence: CASRQGAEQYF. DNA of the CDR3: TGTGCCAGCAGACAGGGGGCCGAGCAGTACTTC.

This clonotype showed up just a few times. DNA for the CDR3: TGCGCCAGCAGCTTGATAGCGGGGGGGCGGAATGAGCAGTTCTTC. Protein product: CASSLIAGGRNEQFF. This sequence joins TRBV5-1 and TRBJ2-1, with 11 bases fitting TRBD2. CDR1 and CDR2 from the germline V gene are SGHRS and YFSETQ. J was trimmed by 7 bases and V by 1 base; bases with no gene match: 4. There are 15 residues in the CDR3.

This chain connects TRBV10-3 to TRBJ2-5; 7 bases agree with TRBD1. The J call is doubtful: the DNA matches TRBJ2-7 better. This CDR3 is 14 amino acids long. Germline loops: CDR1 ENHRY, CDR2 SYGVKD. The CDR3 loop reads CAISPDRSRSEQYF. CDR3 DNA sequence: TGTGCCATCAGTCCGGACAGGTCGAGGAGCGAGCAGTACTTC.

This clonotype was detected a few times. J is TRBJ2-1 and V is TRBV5-1; D call uncertain. V was trimmed by 3 bases and J by 8 bases, leaving 12 bases between them. The germline V gene encodes CDR1 SGHRS and CDR2 YFSETQ. CDR3 size: 13 residues. The CDR3 reads CASSSMTVDEQFF. The CDR3 DNA follows: TGCGCCAGCAGCTCGATGACGGTAGATGAGCAGTTCTTC.

The chain carries TRBV3-1 and TRBJ2-2; TRBD1 agrees at 7 bases. V dropped 6 bases and J dropped 2; count of bases not matched to a gene: 6. The CDR3 covers 15 residues. Germline CDR1 is LGHDT and CDR2 is YNNKEL (reference sequence). Here the CDR3 DNA reads TGTGCCAGCAGGGAAACAGGGGCTAACACCGGGGAGCTGTTTTTT. Protein: CASRETGANTGELFF. The full variable domain, completed using reference TRBV3-1 and TRBJ2-2, is DTAVSQTPKYLVTQMGNDKSIKCEQNLGHDTMYWYKQDSKKFLKIMFSYNNKELIINETVPNRFSPKSPDKAHLNLHINSLELGDSAVYFCASRETGANTGELFFGEGSRLTVL.

This clonotype was detected many times. This chain connects TRBV12-3 or TRBV12-4 to TRBJ2-7; D is unclear. Trimming pared 3 bases from V and 3 bases from J, leaving 12 bases between. The CDR3 spans 14 residues. The CDR3 loop reads CASSFDGFLYEQYF. CDR3 DNA sequence: TGTGCCAGCAGTTTTGACGGCTTTCTCTACGAGCAGTACTTC.

The V gene is TRBV27, the J gene TRBJ1-5, with D perhaps matching TRBD1 (5 bases). V was clipped by 6 bases and J by 1 base, with 10 bases between them. The CDR3 consists of 14 residues. Germline V CDR1 and CDR2: MNHEY, SMNVEV (reference sequence). CDR3 in DNA: TGTGCCAGCAGGGGGCTCGGAAGCAATCAGCCCCAGCATTTT. This translates into CASRGLGSNQPQHF.

Only a few counts were recorded for this clonotype. The chain is built from TRBV27 and TRBJ1-3; no definite D call. Germline loops: CDR1 MNHEY, CDR2 SMNVEV (reference sequence). V was trimmed by 5 bases and J by 0 bases, leaving 20 bases between them. The length of the CDR3 is 18 residues. CDR3: CASSPKPPTSSSGNTIYF. DNA for the CDR3: TGTGCCAGCAGTCCCAAACCTCCAACTTCGAGCTCTGGAAACACCATATATTTT.

The sample holds a few counts of this clonotype. This chain uses TRBV28 with TRBJ1-4; the match to TRBD1 covers 9 bases. Trimming cost V 7 bases and J 2 bases; bases outside gene matches: 5. This CDR3 is built from 15 residues. The germline V gene encodes CDR1 MDHEN and CDR2 SYDVKM. The CDR3, as DNA: TGTGCCAGCACTGACAGGGGGGGCACTAATGAAAAACTGTTTTTT. Protein product: CASTDRGGTNEKLFF.

The chain is built from TRBV7-9 and TRBJ2-1, with TRBD2 matching over 7 bases. The CDR3 runs 17 residues. Trimming removed 4 bases from V and 0 bases from J; junction bases left unmatched: 9. The germline V gene encodes CDR1 SEHNR and CDR2 FQNEAQ (reference sequence). CDR3 DNA: TGTGCCAGCAGCTCCAGCCCCCCGGGGGGCTCCTACAATGAGCAGTTCTTC. Its protein is CASSSSPPGGSYNEQFF.

This clonotype showed up just a few times. The rearrangement links TRBV9 to TRBJ1-2, with a tentative D call TRBD1 (6 bases). Germline V lookup: CDR1 SGDLS, CDR2 YYNGEE. The CDR3 covers 15 residues. The germline V and J ends were trimmed by 3 bases and 4 bases, with 16 bases remaining between them. The CDR3 loop is CASSAATGNLYGYTF. The CDR3 nucleotides are TGTGCCAGCAGCGCCGCGACAGGAAACCTCTATGGCTACACCTTC.

This clonotype has just a few counts. V gene TRBV9 combines with J gene TRBJ2-3; 10 positions agree with TRBD2. The CDR3 totals 15 residues. Per germline, CDR1 SGDLS and CDR2 YYNGEE. J was trimmed by 6 bases and V by 0 bases; bases with no gene match: 4. The DNA of the CDR3 is TGTGCCAGCAGCGTAGATAGCGGGGGGATGGATACGCAGTATTTT. Translated, it gives CASSVDSGGMDTQYF.

With regard to this clonotype: This clone may be a read error of a much larger clone one base away. CDR3 coding DNA: TGCGTCAGCAGCTTGAGAGCTAGCGGATCCACAGATACGCAGTATTTT. Translated: CVSSLRASGSTDTQYF. The chain recombines TRBV5-1 with TRBJ2-3, with 7 positions matching TRBD2. CDR3 size: 16 residues. Looked up from germline, CDR1 is SGHRS and CDR2 is YFSETQ.

The CDR3 region has the DNA TGCGCCAGCAGCCAAGTGCTAGACTATGGCTACACCTTC. Protein sequence: CASSQVLDYGYTF. The V call is TRBV4-1, the J call TRBJ1-2; no firm D call. The V and J ends lost 1 base and 3 bases respectively, with 6 bases between them. Germline V lookup: CDR1 MGHRA, CDR2 YSYEKL. The CDR3 has 13 amino acids.

This clonotype was seen repeatedly, ten times or more. This chain joins TRBV7-2 and TRBJ1-2; no clear D gene. The ends were cut back, 5 bases at V and 5 bases at J, with 18 bases in the middle. The length of the CDR3 is 15 residues. CDR1 is SGHTA and CDR2 is FQGNSA in the germline V gene. The CDR3: CASSAPSTDLYGYTF. The CDR3 DNA follows: TGTGCCAGCAGCGCACCGAGCACCGACTTATATGGCTACACCTTC.

This clonotype was observed once. The rearrangement joins TRBV7-2 to TRBJ2-2; D possibly corresponds to TRBD1 (5 bases). The CDR3 is made up of 14 amino acids. V lost 1 base and J 7 bases, leaving 10 bases between the germline ends. Per germline, CDR1 SGHTA and CDR2 FQGNSA. CDR3: CASSLGRAGGELFF. The CDR3 DNA reads TGTGCCAGCAGCTTAGGCAGGGCCGGCGGGGAGCTGTTTTTT.

The chain joins TRBV12-3 or TRBV12-4 to TRBJ2-3, with D hard to call. CDR3 length: 15 residues. With 3 bases removed from V and 6 bases from J, the gap between germline ends came to 16 bases. CDR3 coding DNA: TGTGCCAGCAGTTTTTCGGCTCGAGTGGGGGATACGCAGTATTTT. It is translated as CASSFSARVGDTQYF.

A few counts support this clonotype. One junction end disagrees with the germline gene, perhaps due to a read error. The rearrangement joins TRBV12-3 or TRBV12-4 to TRBJ1-2, with unresolved D. The CDR3 contains 13 residues. The CDR3 is CASRLETNYGYTF. In DNA, the CDR3 is TGTGCCAGCAGATTAGAGACTAACTATGGCTACACCTTC.

This clonotype was seen at least ten times. Here the CDR3 reads CASSPWTYFNTF. The CDR3 DNA sequence: TGTGCCAGCAGCCCATGGACATATTTTAACACCTTC. V is TRBV9 and J is TRBJ1-2, with a possible D match to TRBD1 (5 bases). CDR3 length: 12 amino acids. Deletions cut 4 bases from V and 12 bases from J, with 16 bases between. From germline, CDR1 is SGDLS and CDR2 YYNGEE. Variable domain in full (rest from reference TRBV9 and TRBJ1-2): DSGVTQTPKHLITATGQRVTLRCSPRSGDLSVYWYQQSLDQGLQFLIQYYNGEERAKGNILERFSAQQFPDLHSELNLSSLELGDSALYFCASSPWTYFNTFGSGTRLTVV.

The rearrangement links TRBV12-3 or TRBV12-4 to TRBJ2-2; 8 bases agree with TRBD1. With V trimmed by 4 bases and J by 5 bases, 6 bases remained unmatched. The CDR3 is made up of 15 amino acids. CDR3 DNA sequence: TGTGCCAGCAGTTACCCAACAGGGGGGACCGGGGAGCTGTTTTTT. Translating gives CASSYPTGGTGELFF.

J is TRBJ1-1 and V is TRBV20-1; perhaps TRBD1 as D (6 bases). Germline values: CDR1 DFQATT, CDR2 SNEGSKA (reference sequence). V lost 3 bases to trimming and J lost 7 bases, with 18 bases between them. The CDR3 is 14 amino acids. As DNA, the CDR3 is TGCAGTGCTAGGCAGGGCGGGGCGACAGGTGAAGCTTTCTTT. Translating it yields CSARQGGATGEAFF.

A remark on this clonotype: A much larger clone sits a single nucleotide away, making a read error possible. The chain uses TRBV5-1 and TRBJ2-7, with D possibly matching TRBD1 (6 bases). This CDR3 has 14 amino acids. From germline, CDR1 is SGHRS and CDR2 YFSETQ. V was cut by 3 bases and J by 4 bases, with 14 bases left in between. CDR3 region: CASSSLQGWYEQYF. The CDR3 DNA is TGCGCCAGCAGCTCACTACAGGGTTGGTACGAGCAGTACTTC. The complete variable domain, with remaining parts taken from reference TRBV5-1 and TRBJ2-7, reads KAGVTQTPRYLIKTRGQQVTLSCSPISGHRSVSWYQQTPGQGLQFLFEYFSETQRNKGNFPGRFSGRQFSNSRSEMNVSTLELGDSALYLCASSSLQGWYEQYFGPGTRLTVT.

The V and J genes are TRBV4-1 and TRBJ2-2; perhaps TRBD2 as D (5 bases). The CDR3 loop spans 14 amino acids. CDR1 is MGHRA and CDR2 is YSYEKL in the germline V gene. V lost 4 bases, J lost 4 bases, and 10 bases lay in between. DNA for the CDR3: TGCGCCAGCAGCCCCTCCGAGGGCACCGGGGAGCTGTTTTTT. Translating it yields CASSPSEGTGELFF.

This clonotype was seen ten or more times. The chain couples TRBV10-3 to TRBJ2-7; 8 bases match TRBD2. The CDR3 contains 14 residues. In germline, CDR1 is ENHRY, CDR2 SYGVKD. The V and J ends lost 4 bases and 5 bases, in that order; junction bases with no gene match: 7. The chain's CDR3 is CAISGWTSRDEQYF. The CDR3 region has the DNA TGTGCCATCAGTGGATGGACTAGCCGCGACGAGCAGTACTTC.

Note on this clonotype: The junction departs from germline at one end; a sequencing error may be responsible. The rearrangement uses TRBV2 and TRBJ2-1, with D perhaps TRBD2 (7 bases). Germline V lookup: CDR1 SNHLY, CDR2 FYNNEI. CDR3 length equals 12 residues. CDR3 nucleotide sequence: TGTGCCGGCAGGCGACTTTCGGGGGGCCGGTTCTTC. Encoded protein: CAGRRLSGGRFF.

Comment on this clonotype: Its ends do not fully match the called genes, so a read error is possible. V is TRBV7-7 and J is TRBJ1-1; a possible D gene is TRBD1 (5 bases). This CDR3 is 13 amino acids long. From germline, CDR1 is SSHAT and CDR2 FNYEAQ (reference sequence). CDR3 DNA: TGTGCTAGCAGCGCGGGACGACACACTGAAGCTTTCTTT. Translated: CASSAGRHTEAFF.

This clonotype was seen at least ten times. The chain links TRBV30 to TRBJ2-1, with D tentatively TRBD1 (6 bases). This CDR3 contains 13 residues. V was trimmed by 8 bases and J by 0 bases, leaving 11 bases between them. Germline V gene sequence: CDR1 GTSNPN, CDR2 SVGIG (reference sequence). The CDR3 DNA sequence: TGTGCCAGTACAGGGAGCTCCTACAATGAGCAGTTCTTC. As protein: CASTGSSYNEQFF.

This clonotype was seen only a few times. The gene calls are TRBV7-2 and TRBJ2-5; D is undetermined. This CDR3 is 14 amino acids long. The germline V gene has CDR1 SGHTA and CDR2 FQGNSA. With 6 bases removed from V and 4 bases from J, the gap between germline ends came to 15 bases. The CDR3 nucleotides are TGTGCCAGCAGGGTTGACCTTCTGCGAGAGACCCAGTACTTC. As protein: CASRVDLLRETQYF.